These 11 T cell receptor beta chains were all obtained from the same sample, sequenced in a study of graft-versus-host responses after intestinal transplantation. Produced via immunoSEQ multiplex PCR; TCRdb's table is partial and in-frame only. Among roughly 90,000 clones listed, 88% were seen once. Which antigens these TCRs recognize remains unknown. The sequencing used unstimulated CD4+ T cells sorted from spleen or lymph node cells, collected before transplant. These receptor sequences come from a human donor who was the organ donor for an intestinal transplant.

The CDR3: CACHRNTIYF. CDR3 bases: TGTGCCTGCCATCGGAACACCATATATTTT. The chain links TRBV30 to TRBJ1-3; D is unclear. CDR1 is GTSNPN and CDR2 is SVGIG in the germline V gene (reference sequence). The CDR3 spans 10 residues. The germline V and J ends were trimmed by 6 bases and 7 bases, with 7 bases remaining between them.

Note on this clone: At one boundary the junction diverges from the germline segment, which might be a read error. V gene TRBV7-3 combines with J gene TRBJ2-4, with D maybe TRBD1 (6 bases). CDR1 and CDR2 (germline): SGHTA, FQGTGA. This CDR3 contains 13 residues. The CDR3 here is CASSFAPGDIRYF. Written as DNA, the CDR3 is TGTGCCAGCAGCTTTGCCCCTGGGGACATTCGGTACTTC.

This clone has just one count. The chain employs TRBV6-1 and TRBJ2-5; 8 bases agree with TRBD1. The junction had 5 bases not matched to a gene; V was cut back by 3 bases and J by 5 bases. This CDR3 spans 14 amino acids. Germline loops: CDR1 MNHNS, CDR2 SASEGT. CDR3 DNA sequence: TGTGCCAGCAGTGATCAGGGGGCAGGTGAGACCCAGTACTTC. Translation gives CASSDQGAGETQYF.

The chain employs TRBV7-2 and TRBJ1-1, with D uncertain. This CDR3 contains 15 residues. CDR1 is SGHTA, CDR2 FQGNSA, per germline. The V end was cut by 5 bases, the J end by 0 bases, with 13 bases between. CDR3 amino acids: CASSQDHRLNTEAFF. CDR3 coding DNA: TGTGCCAGCAGCCAAGATCATAGATTGAACACTGAAGCTTTCTTT.

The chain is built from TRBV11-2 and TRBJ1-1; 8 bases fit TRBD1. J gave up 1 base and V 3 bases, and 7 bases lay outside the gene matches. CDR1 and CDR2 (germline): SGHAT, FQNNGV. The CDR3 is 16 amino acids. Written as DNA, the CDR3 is TGTGCCAGCAGCTTTCAAGCCGGGACAGGGAACACTGAAGCTTTCTTT. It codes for CASSFQAGTGNTEAFF.

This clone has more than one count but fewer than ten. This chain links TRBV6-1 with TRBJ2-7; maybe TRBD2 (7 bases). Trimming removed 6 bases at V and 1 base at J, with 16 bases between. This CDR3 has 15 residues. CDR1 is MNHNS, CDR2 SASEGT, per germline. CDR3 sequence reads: CASREGGSGSYEQYF. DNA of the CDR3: TGTGCCAGCAGGGAGGGGGGTAGCGGGTCCTACGAGCAGTACTTC.

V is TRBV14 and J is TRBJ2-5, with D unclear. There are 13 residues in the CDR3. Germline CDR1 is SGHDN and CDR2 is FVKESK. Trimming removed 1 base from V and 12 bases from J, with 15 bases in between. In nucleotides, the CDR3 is TGTGCCAGCAGCCAAGGGGCCGTTCAGGTTAAGTACTTC. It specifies CASSQGAVQVKYF.

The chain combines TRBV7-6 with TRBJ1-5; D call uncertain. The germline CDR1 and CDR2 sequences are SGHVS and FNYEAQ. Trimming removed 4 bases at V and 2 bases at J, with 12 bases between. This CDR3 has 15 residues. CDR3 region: CASSSNSYRNQPQHF. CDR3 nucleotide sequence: TGTGCCAGCAGCTCCAACAGTTATCGCAATCAGCCCCAGCATTTT. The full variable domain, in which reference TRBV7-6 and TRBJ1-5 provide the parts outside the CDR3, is GAGVSQSPRYKVTKRGQDVALRCDPISGHVSLYWYRQALGQGPEFLTYFNYEAQQDKSGLPNDRFSAERPEGSISTLTIQRTEQRDSAMYRCASSSNSYRNQPQHFGDGTRLSIL.

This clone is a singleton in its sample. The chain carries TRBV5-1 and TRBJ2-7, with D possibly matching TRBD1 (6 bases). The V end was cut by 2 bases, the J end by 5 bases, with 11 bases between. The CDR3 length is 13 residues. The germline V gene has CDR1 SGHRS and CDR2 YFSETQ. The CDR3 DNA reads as TGCGCCAGCAGCTTCAGGGGTAGAGACGAGCAGTACTTC. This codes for CASSFRGRDEQYF.

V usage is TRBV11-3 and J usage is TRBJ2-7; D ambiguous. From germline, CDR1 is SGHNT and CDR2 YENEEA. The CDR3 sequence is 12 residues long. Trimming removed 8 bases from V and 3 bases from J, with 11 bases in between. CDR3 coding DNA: TGTGCCAGCGGCATTCCCAACTACGAGCAGTACTTC. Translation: CASGIPNYEQYF.

This CDR3 is CASSSLDRGRRYEQYF. CDR3 nucleotide sequence: TGTGCCAGCAGTTCCCTTGACAGGGGACGCCGTTACGAGCAGTACTTC. The rearrangement uses TRBV6-6 and TRBJ2-7; 8 positions agree with TRBD1. The germline gives CDR1 MNHNY, CDR2 SVGAGI (reference sequence). CDR3 size: 16 residues. V was clipped by 4 bases and J by 4 bases; unmatched bases: 12.